The 9 T cell receptor beta chains presented below share a single source sample, sequenced in a study of HIV-infected children after antiretroviral therapy interruption. The TCR library was built from RNA with a 3' RACE protocol and unique molecular identifiers. Using its own MiXCR run on the 3' RACE reads, TCRdb lists one record per CDR3 protein. The repertoire holds fewer than 50,000 distinct CDR3 sequences, around 4.7% seen once, with 0.55% to 0.85% in the top ten. Treatment defined: PENTA 11 planned treatment interruption arm or continuous ART arm. Sequenced here: CD45RA+ CD4+ T cells from PBMCs, pooled from several time points, sampled from a donor given antiretroviral therapy, either interrupted or continuous. Subset described: naive CD4+ CD45RA+ CD45RO- T cells. The source of these receptors is a pool of human donors with HIV.

In this sample, this clonotype turned up many times. The V and J genes are TRBV20-1 and TRBJ2-1; D is ambiguous. V dropped 7 bases and J dropped 8 bases, with 18 bases sitting between them. The CDR3 length is 13 residues. Per the germline V gene, CDR1 is DFQATT and CDR2 is SNEGSKA (reference sequence). CDR3 region: CSVFSGPMDEQFF. In DNA, the CDR3 is TGCAGTGTCTTCTCGGGCCCCATGGATGAGCAGTTCTTC.

In its sample, this clonotype ranks as medium-sized. The chain's CDR3 is CASSSGEGTEAFF. Here the CDR3 DNA reads TGTGCCAGCAGTAGTGGGGAGGGCACTGAAGCTTTCTTT. V and J are TRBV12-3 or TRBV12-4 and TRBJ1-1; D is uncertain. V was pared by 5 bases and J by 4 bases, with 11 bases between. CDR3 length: 13 amino acids.

This clonotype occurred many times. This chain joins TRBV9 and TRBJ2-7, with 8 bases lining up with TRBD1. The CDR3 is 15 residues long. V was pared by 4 bases and J by 5 bases, with 11 bases of the junction left unmatched. Germline V CDR1 and CDR2: SGDLS, YYNGEE. CDR3 nucleotides: TGTGCCAGCAGCCCCCAGACAGGGGTTACGAACGAGCAGTACTTC. Encoded protein: CASSPQTGVTNEQYF.

In this sample, this clonotype turned up a few times. The rearrangement uses TRBV3-1 and TRBJ2-7, with 8 positions matching TRBD1. Germline lookup yields CDR1 LGHDT and CDR2 YNNKEL (reference sequence). This CDR3 is 14 amino acids long. With 4 bases clipped from V and 5 bases from J, the junction kept 7 bases outside the gene matches. CDR3 sequence reads: CASSPPRGQHEQYF. CDR3 nucleotide sequence: TGTGCCAGCAGCCCCCCCAGGGGGCAACACGAGCAGTACTTC.

At least ten counts were recorded for this clonotype. The chain is built from TRBV5-1 and TRBJ1-2, with D hard to call. Between the trimmed V and J ends, which lost 0 bases and 5 bases, there was a span of 11 bases. The CDR3 has 14 amino acids. CDR1 is SGHRS, CDR2 YFSETQ, per germline. The CDR3 DNA reads as TGCGCCAGCAGCTTGGAAGGGAACAGATATGGCTACACCTTC. This gives the protein CASSLEGNRYGYTF.

This clonotype was observed many times. The chain couples TRBV20-1 to TRBJ1-6; TRBD1 might be the D (6 bases). The CDR3 has 14 amino acids. The ends were cut back, 1 base at V and 5 bases at J, with 9 bases in the middle. Germline CDR1 reads DFQATT; CDR2 reads SNEGSKA (reference sequence). The CDR3 DNA sequence: TGCAGTGCTAGAGGGACAGTAAATAATTCACCCCTCCACTTT. Its protein product is CSARGTVNNSPLHF.

This clonotype was seen at least ten times. The chain recombines TRBV3-1 with TRBJ1-1; 9 bases agree with TRBD1. The germline V gene has CDR1 LGHDT and CDR2 YNNKEL (reference sequence). This CDR3 is built from 13 residues. The V segment lost 4 bases and the J segment 3 bases; nucleotides outside the gene matches: 0. In DNA, the CDR3 is TGTGCCAGCAGCCGGACAGGGGACACTGAAGCTTTCTTT. This translates into CASSRTGDTEAFF.

This clonotype is labeled as medium-sized. The rearrangement joins TRBV20-1 to TRBJ2-3; D possibly uses TRBD1 or TRBD2 (5 bases each). The CDR3 loop spans 12 amino acids. Germline values: CDR1 DFQATT, CDR2 SNEGSKA (reference sequence). V was shortened by 6 bases and J by 4 bases, with 11 bases between the two germline ends. CDR3 sequence reads: CSARDLADTQYF. CDR3 coding DNA: TGCAGTGCCCGGGACCTCGCAGATACGCAGTATTTT.

Only a few counts were recorded for this clonotype. The gene calls are TRBV29-1 and TRBJ1-2; 7 bases map to TRBD1. CDR3 length: 14 residues. With 4 bases clipped from V and 8 bases from J, the junction kept 13 bases outside the gene matches. The V gene's germline CDR1 is SQVTM and CDR2 ANQGSEA. The CDR3 DNA sequence: TGCAGCGTTGCGGGACAGTTTCCCCGGGAGGGCTACACCTTC. Translated: CSVAGQFPREGYTF.